These T cell receptor beta chains were read from a single sample in a study of OX40 agonist ivuxolimab in advanced cancers. Some clones are missing from TCRdb's copy, which holds only in-frame ones; the method was immunoSEQ multiplex PCR. The sample includes approximately 79,000 clones, approximately 90% seen only once; the top ten take 0.99%. Sample: CD4+ or CD8+ T cells sorted from blood, taken in a trial of the OX40 agonist ivuxolimab. These receptors came from an adult with an advanced solid tumor such as melanoma, head and neck, liver or kidney cancer. Both conserved end residues are part of each CDR3. Each record gives: D gene, V gene, J gene, CDR3 protein, CDR3 DNA. D genes are given only for firm matches.

NA	TRBV15	TRBJ1-5	CATIELYSNQPQHF	TGTGCCACTATAGAGCTTTATAGCAATCAGCCCCAGCATTTT
NA	TRBV7-9	TRBJ2-5	CASSPDRRQETQYF	TGTGCCAGCAGTCCCGACAGAAGACAAGAGACCCAGTACTTC
TRBD1	TRBV19	TRBJ2-7	CASSIAGQGFYEQYF	TGTGCCAGTAGTATCGCCGGACAGGGGTTCTACGAGCAGTACTTC
NA	TRBV7-3	TRBJ1-1	CASSTDRNTEAFF	TGTGCCAGCTCAACGGACAGGAACACTGAAGCTTTCTTT
NA	TRBV10-3	TRBJ1-4	CAISESGARKLFF	TGTGCCATCAGTGAGTCGGGGGCCAGAAAACTGTTTTTT
NA	TRBV11-3	TRBJ2-5	CASSLDSETQYF	TGTGCCAGCAGCTTAGATTCAGAGACCCAGTACTTC
NA	TRBV6-1	TRBJ2-2	CASSEETVYGFTGELFF	TGTGCCAGCAGTGAAGAAACGGTTTACGGGTTCACCGGGGAGCTGTTTTTT
TRBD1	TRBV11-2	TRBJ1-2	CASSPPFRQGRMSYTF	TGTGCCAGCAGCCCGCCCTTTCGACAGGGAAGAATGAGCTACACCTTC
TRBD2	TRBV2	TRBJ2-3	CASSVGRADTQYF	TGTGCCAGCAGTGTGGGGAGGGCGGATACGCAGTATTTT
TRBD2	TRBV30	TRBJ2-2	CAWRGLAGAGGELFF	TGTGCCTGGAGGGGACTAGCGGGAGCCGGCGGGGAGCTGTTTTTT
NA	TRBV7-9	TRBJ1-2	CASSLATEYGYTF	TGTGCCAGCAGCTTAGCGACGGAATATGGCTACACCTTC
NA	TRBV4-3	TRBJ1-3	CASSQDGANSGNTIYF	TGCGCCAGCAGCCAAGATGGTGCAAACTCTGGAAACACCATATATTTT
NA	TRBV7-2	TRBJ2-5	CASSFWTGQETQYF	TGTGCCAGCAGCTTCTGGACGGGACAAGAGACCCAGTACTTC
NA	TRBV10-3	TRBJ1-1	CAISEGGVTEAFF	TGTGCCATCAGTGAGGGGGGGGTCACTGAAGCTTTCTTT
NA	TRBV5-8	TRBJ2-3	CASSPATDTQYF	TGTGCCAGCAGCCCCGCCACAGATACGCAGTATTTT
TRBD2	TRBV9	TRBJ2-3	CASSVGLAGGEDTQYF	TGTGCCAGCAGCGTAGGACTAGCGGGGGGAGAGGATACGCAGTATTTT
NA	TRBV5-5	TRBJ1-2	CASIASRKTYGYTF	TGTGCCAGCATTGCATCGCGAAAGACCTATGGCTACACCTTC
NA	TRBV19	TRBJ1-2	CASSRGGNNYGYTF	TGTGCCAGTAGTAGAGGAGGAAATAACTATGGCTACACCTTC
NA	TRBV7-6	TRBJ2-3	CASSLHDSTDTQYF	TGTGCCAGCAGCTTACACGACAGCACAGATACGCAGTATTTT
NA	TRBV7-8	TRBJ1-1	CASSSQQGAEAFF	TGTGCCAGCAGCTCCCAGCAGGGTGCTGAAGCTTTCTTT